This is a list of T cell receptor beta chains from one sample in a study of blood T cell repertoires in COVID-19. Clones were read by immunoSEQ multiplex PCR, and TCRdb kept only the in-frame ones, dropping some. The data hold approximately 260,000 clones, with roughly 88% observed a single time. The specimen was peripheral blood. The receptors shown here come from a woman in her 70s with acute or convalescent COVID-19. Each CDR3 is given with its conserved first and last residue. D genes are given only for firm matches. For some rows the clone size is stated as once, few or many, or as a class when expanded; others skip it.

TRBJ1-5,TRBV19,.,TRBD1,CASSTGQDASPQHF,TGTGCCAGTAGTACTGGACAGGACGCGAGTCCCCAGCATTTT
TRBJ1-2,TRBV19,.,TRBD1,CASSIDGGQPTNYGYTF,TGTGCCAGTAGTATAGATGGGGGACAGCCGACTAACTATGGCTACACCTTC
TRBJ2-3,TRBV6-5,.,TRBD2,CASRLAGDTDTQYF,TGTGCCAGCCGACTAGCGGGGGACACAGATACGCAGTATTTT
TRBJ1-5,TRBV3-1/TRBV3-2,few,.,CASSPSGNQPQHF,TGTGCCAGCAGCCCCAGCGGCAATCAGCCCCAGCATTTT
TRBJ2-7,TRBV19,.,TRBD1,CASSSEWGQVTEQYF,TGTGCCAGTAGTTCGGAATGGGGACAGGTGACCGAGCAGTACTTC
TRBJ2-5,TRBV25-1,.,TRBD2,CASSEGTSGGWETQYF,TGTGCCAGCAGTGAGGGGACTAGCGGGGGTTGGGAGACCCAGTACTTC
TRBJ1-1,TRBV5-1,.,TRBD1,CASSLGQGHTEAFF,TGCGCCAGCAGCTTGGGACAGGGCCACACTGAAGCTTTCTTT
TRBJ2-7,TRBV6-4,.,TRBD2,CASSATSGYEQYF,TGTGCCAGCAGTGCGACTAGCGGCTACGAGCAGTACTTC
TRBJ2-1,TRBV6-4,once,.,CASSREGKYEQFF,TGTGCCAGCAGTCGGGAAGGGAAGTATGAGCAGTTCTTC
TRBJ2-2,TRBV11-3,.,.,CASSRGGVTGELFF,TGTGCCAGCAGCAGGGGCGGGGTAACCGGGGAGCTGTTTTTT
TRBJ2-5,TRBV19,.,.,CASSINQGMKTQYF,TGTGCCAGTAGTATAAACCAGGGGATGAAGACCCAGTACTTC
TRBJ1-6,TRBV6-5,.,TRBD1,CASTGQGGRSPLHF,TGTGCCAGCACCGGACAGGGGGGACGGTCACCCCTCCACTTT
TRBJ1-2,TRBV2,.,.,CASSAQLSNYGYTF,TGTGCCAGCAGTGCGCAGTTATCGAACTATGGCTACACCTTC
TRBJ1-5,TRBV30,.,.,CAWSREAGNQPQHF,TGTGCCTGGAGTCGGGAGGCTGGCAATCAGCCCCAGCATTTT
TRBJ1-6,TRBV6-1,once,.,CASSEASYNSPLHF,TGTGCCAGCAGTGAGGCCTCCTATAATTCACCCCTCCACTTT
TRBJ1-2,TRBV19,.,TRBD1,CASSFPGQGNYGYTF,TGTGCCAGTAGTTTCCCGGGACAGGGAAACTATGGCTACACCTTC
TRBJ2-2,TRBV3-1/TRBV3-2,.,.,CASTLNRVTGELFF,TGTGCCAGCACCCTAAACAGGGTCACCGGGGAGCTGTTTTTT
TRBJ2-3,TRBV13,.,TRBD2,CASSYPRGGGDTQYF,TGTGCCAGCAGCTACCCGCGGGGGGGAGGAGATACGCAGTATTTT
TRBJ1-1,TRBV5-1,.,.,CANLPARGPLNTEAFF,TGCGCCAACCTCCCGGCTCGTGGGCCACTGAACACTGAAGCTTTCTTT
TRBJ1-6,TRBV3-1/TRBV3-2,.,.,CASKDTGIVMNSPLHF,TGTGCCAGCAAGGATACGGGGATAGTCATGAATTCACCCCTCCACTTT
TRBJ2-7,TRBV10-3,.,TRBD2,CAISESGGVGSYEQYF,TGTGCCATCAGTGAGTCGGGAGGGGTAGGGTCCTACGAGCAGTACTTC
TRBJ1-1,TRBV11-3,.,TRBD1,CASSSGSGTGDTEAFF,TGTGCCAGCAGCTCGGGATCCGGGACAGGGGATACTGAAGCTTTCTTT
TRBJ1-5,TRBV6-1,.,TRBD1,CASSDASIGGQHF,TGTGCCAGCAGTGACGCTAGTATAGGGGGACAGCACTTT
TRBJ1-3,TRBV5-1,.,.,CASSLVAGLSGNTIYF,TGCGCCAGCAGCTTGGTGGCAGGCCTCTCTGGAAACACCATATATTTT
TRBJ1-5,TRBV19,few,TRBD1,CASSRDRVYNQPQHF,TGTGCCAGTAGCAGGGACAGGGTATACAATCAGCCCCAGCATTTT
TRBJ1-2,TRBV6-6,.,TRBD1,CASSNPPGTGLPLDTYGYTF,TGTGCCAGCAGCAACCCGCCTGGGACAGGCCTCCCCCTTGACACTTATGGCTACACCTTC